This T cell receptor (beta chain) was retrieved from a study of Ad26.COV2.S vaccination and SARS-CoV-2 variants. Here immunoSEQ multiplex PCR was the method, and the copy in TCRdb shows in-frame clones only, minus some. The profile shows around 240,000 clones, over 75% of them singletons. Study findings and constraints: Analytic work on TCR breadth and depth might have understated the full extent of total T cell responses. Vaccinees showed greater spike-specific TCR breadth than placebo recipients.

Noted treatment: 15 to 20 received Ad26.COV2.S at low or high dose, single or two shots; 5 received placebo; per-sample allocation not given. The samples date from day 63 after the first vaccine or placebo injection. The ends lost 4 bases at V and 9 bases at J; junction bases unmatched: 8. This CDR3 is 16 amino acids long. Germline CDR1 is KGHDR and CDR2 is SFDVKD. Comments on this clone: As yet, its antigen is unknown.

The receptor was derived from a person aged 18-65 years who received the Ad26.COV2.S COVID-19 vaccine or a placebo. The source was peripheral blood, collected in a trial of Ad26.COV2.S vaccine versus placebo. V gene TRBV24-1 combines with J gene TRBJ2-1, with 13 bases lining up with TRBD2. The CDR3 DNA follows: TGTGCCACCAGTGAACCCACTAGCGGGGGGGGATTTGAGCAGTTCTTC. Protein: CATSEPTSGGGFEQFF.